A selection of T cell receptor beta chains follows, all from one sample in a study of T cell responses to AZD1222 COVID-19 vaccine. Data came from immunoSEQ multiplex PCR; TCRdb stores just in-frame clones and leaves some out. This table holds 95,000 to 150,000 clones, roughly 92% found once. The sequencing here drew on peripheral blood, taken on day 0 of AZD1222 vaccination. The receptors were sampled from an adult in good health. Both conserved end residues are part of each CDR3.

TRBJ2-3,TRBV9,CASSPPAAGGYSTDTQYF
TRBJ1-2,TRBV5-1,CASSLDVQGYGYTF
TRBJ1-1,TRBV6-1,CASSSLDYTEAFF
TRBJ1-2,TRBV2,CARTDSQGHGGYTF
TRBJ1-6,TRBV2,CASSELEVYNSPLHF
TRBJ2-1,TRBV12-2,CASLRPGPYNEQFF
TRBJ2-3,TRBV7-2,CASSYAGGPGTDTQYF
TRBJ1-2,TRBV25-1,CASSEHGYGYTF
TRBJ1-4,TRBV7-9,CASSFMGAGTGVEKLFF
TRBJ2-1,TRBV9,CASSASGSSYNEQFF
TRBJ1-1,TRBV5-1,CASSFAGGPTEAFF
TRBJ1-3,TRBV6-5,CASTTQGTLGNTIYF
TRBJ2-5,TRBV15,CATSRDGAFQETQYF
TRBJ2-3,TRBV5-1,CASTLTSGGTDTQYF
TRBJ1-3,TRBV6-5,CASMRDGRSGNTIYF
TRBJ1-5,TRBV30,CAWSAAGGQPQHF
TRBJ2-2,TRBV18,CASSPRTDTGELFF
TRBJ2-3,TRBV3-1/TRBV3-2,CASSLSTDTQYF
TRBJ1-2,TRBV21-1,CASSKSRDFGYTF
TRBJ1-3,TRBV7-3,CASSQGLSGNTIYF
TRBJ1-1,TRBV4-3,CASSQDLSRVGTEAFF
TRBJ1-2,TRBV20-1,CSASWGQGGYGYTF
TRBJ2-3,TRBV19,CASSPRGITDTQYF
TRBJ2-3,TRBV9,CASSVLAQGADTQYF
TRBJ2-7,TRBV19,CASNTNAAGAYEQYF
TRBJ2-1,TRBV9,CASSVDPAGGPTYNEQFF
TRBJ1-6,TRBV7-2,CASSTGTALSSYNSPLHF
TRBJ1-1,TRBV7-9,CASSLAATANTEAFF
TRBJ2-5,TRBV11-2,CASSSRMYQETQYF
TRBJ1-1,TRBV2,CASSATQWNTEAFF
TRBJ2-5,TRBV11-3,CASSPGLGETQYF
TRBJ1-6,TRBV6-6,CASCTGWGRNSPLHF
TRBJ1-2,TRBV9,CASSVATGPYEGYTF
TRBJ1-2,TRBV5-8,CASSLWDRHTTF
TRBJ2-5,TRBV29-1,CSSSRDTQETQYF
TRBJ1-2,TRBV19,CASNAGIVGYTF
TRBJ1-5,TRBV30,CACQGPYSNQPQHF
TRBJ2-5,TRBV7-9,CASSSRGQETQYF
TRBJ1-2,TRBV9,CASSVARNYGYTF
TRBJ2-1,TRBV5-6,CASSLALAGGLDEQFF
TRBJ2-1,TRBV19,CASSINNDNEQFF
TRBJ2-3,TRBV5-1,CASSLAASGGAVDTQYF
TRBJ2-2,TRBV11-3,CASSLNGVGGELFF
TRBJ2-3,TRBV5-1,CASSFDGNPTDTQYF
TRBJ2-3,TRBV28,CASSTGLAGGPGTDTQYF
TRBJ1-2,TRBV7-2,CASSPYGGGEMWYGYTF
TRBJ1-1,TRBV6-5,CASSYSPGLEAFF
TRBJ1-2,TRBV7-8,CASSYQVAGGYTF
TRBJ1-2,TRBV24-1,CATSDSRTGDYGYTF